This T cell receptor (beta chain) originates from a study of blood T cell repertoires in COVID-19. There are 16 residues in the CDR3. Trimming removed 1 base from V and 6 bases from J; junction bases left unmatched: 11. From germline, CDR1 is LGHDT and CDR2 YNNKEL (reference sequence). A few counts support this clone. The table came from immunoSEQ multiplex PCR; TCRdb's copy has only in-frame clones and leaves some out. The sample includes around 160,000 clones, roughly four fifths of them seen just once. V gene TRBV3-1 (or the pseudogene TRBV3-2) combines with J gene TRBJ2-7, with TRBD1 identical over 8 bases. Sequenced: peripheral blood. This receptor was obtained from a man aged 60 to 75 with active or convalescent COVID-19. CDR3 residues: CASSQGGGRGQVEQYF. In nucleotides, the CDR3 is TGTGCCAGCAGCCAAGGAGGGGGCAGGGGGCAGGTCGAGCAGTACTTC.